This T cell receptor beta chain appears in the sequencing data of a study of post-analysis software for immune sequencing data. Study-wide results and limits: Controls had lower frequencies than patients of 4 or 5 TRBV segments, which included TRBV5-6, TRBV5-1 and TRBV20-1.

The TCR beta cDNA libraries contained unique molecular identifiers. Input amounts of roughly 0.85 to 10 million T cells were used. These gave about 500,000 cDNA molecules, so each molecule approximated one T cell. TCRdb fed the PCR reads into MiXCR, producing one record per CDR3 protein. In the table there are around 500,000 distinct CDR3 sequences, around a third of which are singletons. Trimming left V 0 bases short and J 7 bases short, with 12 bases between. The V gene's germline CDR1 is SGHDN and CDR2 FVKESK. This CDR3 has 14 amino acids. Of note for this clonotype: The antigen is not known.

The clonotype was recovered from a girl aged 2-17 years with multiple sclerosis. V is TRBV14 and J is TRBJ1-2; TRBD1 is a possible D gene (6 bases). The source material was blood. CDR3 residues: CASSQERGAGGYTF. In DNA form, the CDR3 reads TGTGCCAGCAGCCAAGAACGGGGGGCTGGTGGCTACACCTTC.